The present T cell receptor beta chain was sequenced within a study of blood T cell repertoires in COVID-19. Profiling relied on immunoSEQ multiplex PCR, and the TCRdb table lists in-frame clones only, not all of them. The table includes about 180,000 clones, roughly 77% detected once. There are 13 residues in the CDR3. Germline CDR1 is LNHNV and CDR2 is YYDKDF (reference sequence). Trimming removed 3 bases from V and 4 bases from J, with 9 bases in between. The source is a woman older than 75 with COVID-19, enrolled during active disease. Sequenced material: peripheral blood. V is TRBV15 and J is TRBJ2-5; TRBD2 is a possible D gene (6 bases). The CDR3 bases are TGTGCCACCAGCAGGGAGGGTCGAGAGACCCAGTACTTC. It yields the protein CATSREGRETQYF.